These 28 T cell receptor beta chains came from one sample sequenced in a study of control samples from healthy donors and cancer patients. The data were produced by immunoSEQ multiplex PCR, yet TCRdb's version contains in-frame clones alone and is incomplete. This sample has approximately 150,000 clones, with 90% to 95% found just once. The sequenced material came from blood. The receptors stem from a woman between 18 and 30 years old in good health.

The gene calls are TRBV4-3 and TRBJ1-4, with D unclear. The CDR3 runs 15 residues. The germline V gene has CDR1 LGHNA and CDR2 YSLEER. V was cut by 0 bases and J by 0 bases, with 5 bases left in between. This CDR3 reads CASSQDPATNEKLFF. DNA of the CDR3: TGCGCCAGCAGCCAAGACCCAGCAACTAATGAAAAACTGTTTTTT.

The chain uses TRBV7-6 and TRBJ2-1, with TRBD1 matching over 9 bases. CDR1 is SGHVS and CDR2 is FNYEAQ in the germline V gene. The CDR3 contains 15 residues. After removal of 4 bases from V and 7 bases from J, the junction contained 8 bases not matched to a gene. CDR3 loop: CASSSGQGRLNEQFF. CDR3 sequence (DNA): TGTGCCAGCAGCTCCGGACAGGGGAGACTGAATGAGCAGTTCTTC. The whole variable domain, filled in from reference TRBV7-6 and TRBJ2-1, reads GAGVSQSPRYKVTKRGQDVALRCDPISGHVSLYWYRQALGQGPEFLTYFNYEAQQDKSGLPNDRFSAERPEGSISTLTIQRTEQRDSAMYRCASSSGQGRLNEQFFGPGTRLTVL.

This chain connects TRBV11-2 to TRBJ1-2; 7 bases are shared with TRBD1. The CDR3 extends over 16 amino acids. V gave up 3 bases and J gave up 3 bases; unmatched junction bases: 10. Germline-derived CDR1 and CDR2 are SGHAT and FQNNGV. CDR3: CASSFSWAGGDYGYTF. DNA for the CDR3: TGTGCCAGCAGCTTCTCTTGGGCAGGGGGGGACTATGGCTACACCTTC.

The chain is built from TRBV2 and TRBJ1-1; possible D gene TRBD1, 6 bases. The V and J ends lost 8 bases and 6 bases respectively, with 25 bases between them. The CDR3 is 16 residues long. CDR1 is SNHLY and CDR2 is FYNNEI in the germline V gene. The CDR3 is CASPGGGGSWDSEAFF. The CDR3 nucleotides are TGTGCCAGCCCCGGAGGGGGGGGCTCGTGGGATTCTGAAGCTTTCTTT.

This chain links TRBV7-9 with TRBJ2-3, with D uncertain. Trimming took 1 base from V and 2 from J, leaving 10 bases between them. This CDR3 contains 15 residues. Germline V CDR1 and CDR2: SEHNR, FQNEAQ (reference sequence). The CDR3 is CASSLDVGSTDTQYF. The CDR3 DNA is TGTGCCAGCAGCTTAGACGTGGGGTCCACAGATACGCAGTATTTT.

V usage is TRBV28 and J usage is TRBJ1-5; 7 bases match TRBD1. This CDR3 is 15 amino acids long. The V and J ends lost 6 bases and 2 bases, in that order; junction bases with no gene match: 7. Germline assignment: CDR1 MDHEN and CDR2 SYDVKM. The CDR3 spells CASRGQGGGNQPQHF. In nucleotides, the CDR3 is TGTGCCAGCAGGGGGCAAGGGGGCGGCAATCAGCCCCAGCATTTT.

The chain combines TRBV28 with TRBJ2-7, with 8 bases identical to TRBD1. Per germline, CDR1 MDHEN and CDR2 SYDVKM. This CDR3 is built from 18 residues. Trimming removed 4 bases from V and 0 bases from J; junction bases left unmatched: 14. The CDR3 nucleotides are TGTGCCAGCAGTTCCTTCGGGCAGGGGGCCTTCCACTCCTACGAGCAGTACTTC. Translation gives CASSSFGQGAFHSYEQYF.

This clone appeared once. This sequence joins TRBV13 and TRBJ2-1; TRBD2 matches at 13 bases. The V gene end was trimmed by 5 bases and the J gene end by 5 bases; junction bases not matched to a gene: 3. The CDR3 sequence is 15 residues long. Germline CDR1 PRHDT, CDR2 FYEKMQ (reference sequence). Here the CDR3 DNA reads TGTGCCAGCAGCCCCGGACTAGCGGGAGACAATGAGCAGTTCTTC. This translates into CASSPGLAGDNEQFF.

J is TRBJ2-2 and V is TRBV29-1; D is unclear. The CDR3 covers 14 residues. Germline CDR1 reads SQVTM; CDR2 reads ANQGSEA. V lost 6 bases and J lost 7, with 18 bases in between. The CDR3, as DNA: TGCAGCGTGGATAGTTCTACGTGGGGCGGGGAGCTGTTTTTT. Encoded protein: CSVDSSTWGGELFF.

The chain links TRBV18 to TRBJ1-1; the match to TRBD1 covers 10 bases. With V trimmed by 8 bases and J by 4 bases, 4 bases remained unmatched. The germline V gene encodes CDR1 KGHSH and CDR2 LQKENI. This CDR3 comprises 13 residues. In nucleotides, the CDR3 is TGTGCCAGCGCTCGGACAGGGGGCACTGAAGCTTTCTTT. Protein sequence: CASARTGGTEAFF. The full variable domain, completed using reference TRBV18 and TRBJ1-1, is NAGVMQNPRHLVRRRGQEARLRCSPMKGHSHVYWYRQLPEEGLKFMVYLQKENIIDESGMPKERFSAEFPKEGPSILRIQQVVRGDSAAYFCASARTGGTEAFFGQGTRLTVV.

This clone was observed a few times. The chain has TRBV7-8 and TRBJ2-5; D might be TRBD2 (5 bases). CDR3 size: 13 residues. V was pared by 3 bases and J by 5 bases, with 10 bases between. Germline loops: CDR1 SGHVS, CDR2 FQNEAQ. CDR3 loop: CASSLGAYETQYF. The CDR3 DNA is TGTGCCAGCAGCTTGGGAGCATACGAGACCCAGTACTTC.

This clone was observed a few times. This chain links TRBV19 with TRBJ1-4, with D tentatively TRBD1 (5 bases). This CDR3 has 16 amino acids. CDR1 LNHDA and CDR2 SQIVND come from the germline V gene (reference sequence). V was clipped by 7 bases and J by 0 bases, with 15 bases between them. The CDR3 DNA is TGTGCCAGTAAACCACAGGTTTCCTCAACTAATGAAAAACTGTTTTTT. This codes for CASKPQVSSTNEKLFF.

This clone was observed a single time. The rearrangement joins TRBV4-2 to TRBJ2-2; D is ambiguous. Germline assignment: CDR1 LGHNA and CDR2 YNFKEQ. The length of the CDR3 is 16 residues. Trimming left V 0 bases short and J 2 bases short, with 10 bases between. The CDR3 sequence: CASSQDWLQNTGELFF. CDR3 bases: TGTGCCAGCAGCCAAGATTGGCTACAAAACACCGGGGAGCTGTTTTTT.

This rearrangement joins TRBV11-3 to TRBJ2-3; D could derive from TRBD1 or TRBD2 (6 bases each). V was clipped by 2 bases and J by 2 bases, with 8 bases between them. In germline, CDR1 is SGHNT, CDR2 YENEEA. The CDR3 totals 14 residues. This chain's CDR3 is CASSLRGPTDTQYF. For the CDR3, the DNA is TGTGCCAGCAGCTTACGGGGGCCCACAGATACGCAGTATTTT.

The V gene is TRBV18, the J gene TRBJ2-7; D assignment may be TRBD1 or TRBD2 (5 bases each). The CDR3 sequence is 14 residues long. V was shortened by 2 bases and J by 1 base, with 9 bases between the two germline ends. Germline CDR1 KGHSH, CDR2 LQKENI. The CDR3 DNA reads TGTGCCAGCTCACCAGGGGGTGCATCCTACGAGCAGTACTTC. Protein sequence: CASSPGGASYEQYF. The full variable domain, its missing parts supplied by reference TRBV18 and TRBJ2-7, is NAGVMQNPRHLVRRRGQEARLRCSPMKGHSHVYWYRQLPEEGLKFMVYLQKENIIDESGMPKERFSAEFPKEGPSILRIQQVVRGDSAAYFCASSPGGASYEQYFGPGTRLTVT.

The chain links TRBV7-8 to TRBJ2-7; D might be TRBD2 (6 bases). V gave up 1 base and J gave up 9 bases, with 13 bases separating them. The length of the CDR3 is 13 residues. Germline values: CDR1 SGHVS, CDR2 FQNEAQ. DNA for the CDR3: TGTGCCAGCAGCTTAGAGGGAGGCACGGCGCAGTACTTC. This codes for CASSLEGGTAQYF.

The chain couples TRBV5-1 to TRBJ1-1; D not resolved. The CDR3 loop spans 15 amino acids. Per germline, CDR1 SGHRS and CDR2 YFSETQ. Trimming took 0 bases from V and 6 from J, leaving 15 bases between them. The CDR3 sequence: CASSLGISPGAEAFF. DNA for the CDR3: TGCGCCAGCAGCTTGGGAATCTCCCCGGGCGCTGAAGCTTTCTTT. Looking up the rest from reference TRBV5-1 and TRBJ1-1 gives the full variable domain: KAGVTQTPRYLIKTRGQQVTLSCSPISGHRSVSWYQQTPGQGLQFLFEYFSETQRNKGNFPGRFSGRQFSNSRSEMNVSTLELGDSALYLCASSLGISPGAEAFFGQGTRLTVV.

This clone was recorded once. The limits of the CDR3 on the DNA are not certain, so only TCRdb's listed CDR3 is given. The CDR3 spells CASSYFGEYNEQFF. The chain is built from TRBV6-5 and TRBJ2-1; the table calls TRBD2, which could not be checked here. Germline CDR1 and CDR2: MNHEY and SVGAGI. The CDR3 region is 14 residues in length, termini included.

The V and J genes are TRBV6-6 and TRBJ1-3; TRBD1 matches at 12 bases. The CDR3 spans 15 residues. The junction had 3 bases not matched to a gene; V was cut back by 5 bases and J by 4 bases. Per the germline V gene, CDR1 is MNHNY and CDR2 is SVGAGI (reference sequence). CDR3 sequence: CASSRDRGQGNTIYF. In DNA form, the CDR3 reads TGTGCCAGCAGTAGGGACAGGGGGCAAGGAAACACCATATATTTT.

The gene calls are TRBV2 and TRBJ1-2; a possible D gene is TRBD1 (6 bases). CDR1 SNHLY and CDR2 FYNNEI come from the germline V gene. The CDR3 consists of 14 residues. Deletions cut 1 base from V and 5 bases from J, with 11 bases between. CDR3 DNA: TGTGCCAGCAGTGAAGGGTGGGGGGCGTATGGCTACACCTTC. Its translation is CASSEGWGAYGYTF.

As to this clone: The sample contains more than one DNA sequence encoding this CDR3. This chain joins TRBV13 and TRBJ1-2; possibly TRBD1 for D (5 bases). Germline V gene lookup returns CDR1 PRHDT and CDR2 FYEKMQ (reference sequence). This CDR3 is 13 amino acids long. Deletions cut 3 bases from V and 2 bases from J, with 7 bases between. The CDR3 spells CASSLGGNYGYTF. The DNA for the CDR3 is TGTGCCAGCAGCTTGGGGGGAAACTATGGCTACACCTTC.

V usage is TRBV6-5 and J usage is TRBJ2-2; 7 bases map to TRBD2. V lost 0 bases to trimming and J lost 9 bases; unmatched junction nucleotides: 10. Germline CDR1 and CDR2: MNHEY and SVGAGI. This CDR3 is 16 amino acids long. DNA for the CDR3: TGTGCCAGCAGTTACTCACCTAGCGGAGGGTCACGGGAGCTGTTTTTT. It is translated as CASSYSPSGGSRELFF.

In the case of this clone: The same CDR3 arises from other DNA sequences in this sample as well. V and J are TRBV11-2 and TRBJ1-1, with 11 bases aligning to TRBD1. This CDR3 spans 16 amino acids. The J segment lost 3 bases and the V segment lost 4 bases, leaving 7 bases of the junction unmatched. Germline-derived CDR1 and CDR2 are SGHAT and FQNNGV. CDR3 nucleotide sequence: TGTGCCAGCAGCTCGAGGACAGGGGGCGCGGACACTGAAGCTTTCTTT. Protein sequence: CASSSRTGGADTEAFF.

The rearrangement joins TRBV7-8 to TRBJ2-1; 11 bases line up with TRBD2. CDR3 length: 19 residues. V lost 1 base, J lost 2 bases, and 10 bases stayed unmatched. Germline values: CDR1 SGHVS, CDR2 FQNEAQ. CDR3 region: CASSLEGSGRARAYNEQFF. As DNA, the CDR3 is TGTGCCAGCAGCTTAGAGGGTAGCGGGAGGGCCAGGGCCTACAATGAGCAGTTCTTC. Full variable domain (outside the CDR3, taken from reference TRBV7-8 and TRBJ2-1): GAGVSQSPRYKVAKRGQDVALRCDPISGHVSLFWYQQALGQGPEFLTYFQNEAQLDKSGLPSDRFFAERPEGSVSTLKIQRTQQEDSAVYLCASSLEGSGRARAYNEQFFGPGTRLTVL.

In regard to this clone: Other DNA sequences of this sample code for an identical CDR3. The chain links TRBV27 to TRBJ1-4; D perhaps matches TRBD1 (5 bases). The V end lost 5 bases, the J end lost 8 bases, and 12 bases lay between the germline ends. The length of the CDR3 is 13 residues. Germline CDR1 MNHEY, CDR2 SMNVEV (reference sequence). The CDR3 DNA reads as TGTGCCAGCAGTACGGGGGGATTCGAAAAACTGTTTTTT. Its protein product is CASSTGGFEKLFF.

The chain uses TRBV10-3 and TRBJ1-1; D is possibly TRBD1 (5 bases). The V end was cut by 6 bases, the J end by 5 bases, with 16 bases between. Germline CDR1 ENHRY, CDR2 SYGVKD. The CDR3 has 14 residues. The CDR3, as DNA: TGTGCCATCAGCCCCAGGGAGGGTGGGACTGAAGCTTTCTTT. Translation: CAISPREGGTEAFF.

This clone is a singleton in its sample. The sample holds other DNA sequences that translate to the same CDR3. The V call is TRBV7-3, the J call TRBJ1-1, with D perhaps matching TRBD1 (6 bases). Germline V gene data show CDR1 as SGHTA and CDR2 as FQGTGA. This CDR3 comprises 13 residues. With 1 base removed from V and 5 bases from J, the gap between germline ends came to 8 bases. The CDR3 region is CASSLKGGTEAFF. CDR3 nucleotides: TGTGCCAGCAGCTTAAAAGGGGGTACTGAAGCTTTCTTT.

V is TRBV18 and J is TRBJ1-3, with D possibly being TRBD1 (6 bases). Between the trimmed V and J ends, which lost 6 bases and 0 bases, there was a span of 12 bases. CDR3 length equals 15 residues. CDR1 is KGHSH, CDR2 LQKENI, per germline. CDR3: CASSGGAISGNTIYF. The CDR3 region has the DNA TGTGCCAGCTCGGGGGGCGCAATCTCTGGAAACACCATATATTTT.